This TCR beta chain appears in the sequencing data of a study of control samples from healthy donors and cancer patients. Sequencing used immunoSEQ multiplex PCR; TCRdb keeps in-frame clones, though not all of them. The repertoire includes 64,000 or so clones, more than 85% of them detected once, and around 1.7% sits in the top ten. The CDR3 consists of 15 residues. Trimming at V came to 3 bases and at J to 9 bases, leaving 10 bases not matched to a gene. The germline gives CDR1 SGHTA, CDR2 FQGNSA. V is TRBV7-2 and J is TRBJ2-5, with TRBD2 matching 10 bases. Sequenced: PBMCs. The source is a man aged 40-50 years with colorectal cancer. The CDR3 spells CASSFPSSGGVSQYF. The CDR3, as DNA: TGTGCCAGCAGCTTCCCCTCAAGCGGGGGGGTTTCCCAGTACTTC.